Listed below are T cell receptor beta chains from one sample, sequenced in a study of regulatory T cells in long-lasting Graves disease. TCRdb itself ran the multiplex PCR reads through MiXCR, one entry per CDR3 protein. The table has 400,000 to 450,000 distinct CDR3 sequences, around a quarter seen once. Sequences were derived from peripheral blood mononuclear cells (PBMCs), sampled when the disease was refractory, from a patient treated with antithyroid drugs. Every receptor here comes from a female donor with Graves disease. Both conserved end residues are part of each CDR3. D genes are given only for firm matches. Size values are once, few and many counts, or a class for expanded clones, and some rows have none.

CDR3 length	clone size	D gene	V gene	J gene	CDR3 DNA	CDR3 protein
15	few	TRBD1	TRBV30	TRBJ2-7	TGTGCCTGGAGACGTGACACGACAGGGACCTACGAGCAGTACTTC	CAWRRDTTGTYEQYF
15	many	.	TRBV28	TRBJ1-5	TGTGCCAGCAGTTTAAACCAGGGGATATATCAGCCCCAGCATTTT	CASSLNQGIYQPQHF
16	few	.	TRBV14	TRBJ2-6	TGTGCCAGCAGCCAACTCTTTAGCTCTGGGGCCAACGTCCTGACTTTC	CASSQLFSSGANVLTF
22	.	.	TRBV19	TRBJ2-4	TGTGCCAGTAGCCGCTCATTTTCATTACAGGAAGGACGGGAGCTAGCCAAAAACATTCAGTACTTC	CASSRSFSLQEGRELAKNIQYF
14	many	.	TRBV12-3/TRBV12-4	TRBJ1-4	TGTGCCAGCAGTTTAGCAGGGTGGGAGGAAAAACTGTTTTTT	CASSLAGWEEKLFF
14	few	TRBD2	TRBV7-8	TRBJ2-7	TGTGCCAGCAGAGCCGGGACTAGCAGCTACGAGCAGTACTTC	CASRAGTSSYEQYF
13	.	.	TRBV29-1	TRBJ2-7	TGCAGCGTTATGACAGGATCCTCCTACGAGCAGTACTTC	CSVMTGSSYEQYF
15	.	.	TRBV6-1	TRBJ1-5	TGTGCCAGCAGCCAAAGACAGGAAGACCATCAGCCCCAGCATTTT	CASSQRQEDHQPQHF
13	.	.	TRBV29-1	TRBJ1-1	TGCAGCGGCGGACTCGGACCAGGCACTGAAGCTTTCTTT	CSGGLGPGTEAFF
13	many	.	TRBV18	TRBJ2-2	TGTGCCAGCTCACCTTGGGATGCCGGGGAGCTGTTTTTT	CASSPWDAGELFF
18	few	.	TRBV7-9	TRBJ2-2	TGTGCCAGCAGCCGCGGAGGGGGGATCCCCCCGAACACCGGGGAGCTGTTTTTT	CASSRGGGIPPNTGELFF
17	few	.	TRBV5-1	TRBJ1-1	TGCGCCAGCAGCTCCCCAGCGGGGGGGCAAGGGAACACTGAAGCTTTCTTT	CASSSPAGGQGNTEAFF
15	many	.	TRBV7-3	TRBJ2-5	TGTGCCAGCAGCTCAGGGATGACTAGACAAGAGACCCAGTACTTC	CASSSGMTRQETQYF
13	.	.	TRBV24-1	TRBJ2-1	TGTGCCACCAGTACCGGGACTTACAATGAGCAGTTCTTC	CATSTGTYNEQFF
12	few	.	TRBV5-1	TRBJ1-2	TGCGCCAGCAGCTTGACAGACTATGGCTACACCTTC	CASSLTDYGYTF
14	many	TRBD1	TRBV27	TRBJ1-2	TGTGCCAGCAGTTTATGGGGACAGGGGCAAGGCTACACCTTC	CASSLWGQGQGYTF
18	.	TRBD2	TRBV28	TRBJ2-4	TGTGCCAGCAGTTCCCGGAGAGCGCGGGCCCCCGGGGGGGTCATTCAGTACTTC	CASSSRRARAPGGVIQYF
15	many	.	TRBV11-2	TRBJ2-7	TGTGCCAGCAGCAGAGCCGGGACTGGGGTGTACGAGCAGTACTTC	CASSRAGTGVYEQYF
14	few	.	TRBV20-1	TRBJ2-5	TGCAGTGCCACATCTATACGGGGCCAAGAGACCCAGTACTTC	CSATSIRGQETQYF
12	few	.	TRBV30	TRBJ2-7	TGTGCCTGGAGTGTATGGGGGAACGAGCAGTACTTC	CAWSVWGNEQYF
18	.	.	TRBV15	TRBJ1-6	TGTGCCACCAGCAGTAACCGGGACCGAGGGCCACGCAATTCACCCCTCCACTTT	CATSSNRDRGPRNSPLHF
16	.	TRBD1	TRBV19	TRBJ1-1	TGTGCCAGTAGTATTGTGCCAGGGGGCTTGCACACTGAAGCTTTCTTT	CASSIVPGGLHTEAFF
13	few	.	TRBV30	TRBJ1-1	TGTGCCTGGAGTCAGGGGATGGCCACTGAAGCTTTCTTT	CAWSQGMATEAFF